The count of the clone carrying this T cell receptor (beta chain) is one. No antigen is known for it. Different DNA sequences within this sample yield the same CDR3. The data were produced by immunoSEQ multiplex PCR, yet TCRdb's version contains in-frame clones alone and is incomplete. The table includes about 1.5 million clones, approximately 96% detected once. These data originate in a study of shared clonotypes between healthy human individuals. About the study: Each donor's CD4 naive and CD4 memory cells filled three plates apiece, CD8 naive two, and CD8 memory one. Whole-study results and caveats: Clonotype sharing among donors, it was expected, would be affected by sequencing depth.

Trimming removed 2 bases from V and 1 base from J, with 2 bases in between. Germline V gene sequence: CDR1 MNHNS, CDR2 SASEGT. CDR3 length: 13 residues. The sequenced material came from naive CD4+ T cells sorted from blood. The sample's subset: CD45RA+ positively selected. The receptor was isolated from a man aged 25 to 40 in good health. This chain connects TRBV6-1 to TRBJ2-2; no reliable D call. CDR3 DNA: TGTGCCAGCAGTGAATTGAACACCGGGGAGCTGTTTTTT. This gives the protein CASSELNTGELFF.